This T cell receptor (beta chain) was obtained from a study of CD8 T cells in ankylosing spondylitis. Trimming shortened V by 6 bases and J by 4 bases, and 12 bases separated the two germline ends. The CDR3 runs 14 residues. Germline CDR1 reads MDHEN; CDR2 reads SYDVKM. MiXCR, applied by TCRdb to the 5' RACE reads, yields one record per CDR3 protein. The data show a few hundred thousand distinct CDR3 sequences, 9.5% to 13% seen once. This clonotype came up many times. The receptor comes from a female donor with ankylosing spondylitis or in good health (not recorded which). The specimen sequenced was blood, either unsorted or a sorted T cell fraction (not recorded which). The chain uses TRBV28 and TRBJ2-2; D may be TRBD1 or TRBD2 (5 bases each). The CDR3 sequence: CASSRDHVTGELFF. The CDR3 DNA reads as TGTGCCAGCAGCCGGGACCACGTCACCGGGGAGCTGTTTTTT.